This is a list of T cell receptor beta chains from one sample in a study of T cells after yellow fever vaccination. TCRdb analysed the 5' RACE reads with MiXCR anew, one entry per CDR3 protein. The sample carries roughly 240,000 distinct CDR3 sequences, 6% to 8% recorded once. Sequences were derived from CD4+ T cells sorted from PBMCs, sampled on the day of the yellow fever booster vaccination. These TCRs come from a man aged 30 to 45 who received the YFV17D yellow fever vaccine. The CDR3 runs from the conserved cysteine through the conserved F or W. D genes are given only for firm matches. Size is stated for part of the rows, as once, few or many counts, or as a class when the clone is expanded.

D: TRBD1; J: TRBJ1-1; V: TRBV18; size: -; DNA: TGTGCCAGCTCGTTCGACAGGGTAAACACTGAAGCTTTCTTT; CDR3: CASSFDRVNTEAFF
D: -; J: TRBJ1-1; V: TRBV10-3; size: -; DNA: TGTGCCATCAGTGCCTGGAAGGACGTGAACACTGAAGCTTTCTTT; CDR3: CAISAWKDVNTEAFF
D: -; J: TRBJ2-1; V: TRBV5-1; size: few; DNA: TGCGCCAGTCTAGGACTGGGGAGTTACAATGAGCAGTTCTTC; CDR3: CASLGLGSYNEQFF
D: TRBD1; J: TRBJ2-7; V: TRBV29-1; size: many; DNA: TGCAGCTTCCGGGACAGGGGCTACGAGCAGTACTTC; CDR3: CSFRDRGYEQYF
D: TRBD2; J: TRBJ2-3; V: TRBV6-5; size: many; DNA: TGTGCCAGCAGCCCCGGGACTAGCCCCACAGATACGCAGTATTTT; CDR3: CASSPGTSPTDTQYF
D: TRBD2; J: TRBJ2-7; V: TRBV5-4; size: few; DNA: TGTGCCAGCAGCCGTCCGGGACTAGCGGGAGACGAGCAGTACTTC; CDR3: CASSRPGLAGDEQYF
D: TRBD1; J: TRBJ2-5; V: TRBV5-1; size: many; DNA: TGCGCCAGCCAGGACAGGGCGCAAGAGACCCAGTACTTC; CDR3: CASQDRAQETQYF
D: -; J: TRBJ1-4; V: TRBV7-2; size: -; DNA: TGTGCCAGCAGCTTAGTAGGAGGAACTAATGAAAAACTGTTTTTT; CDR3: CASSLVGGTNEKLFF
D: -; J: TRBJ2-7; V: TRBV9; size: -; DNA: TGTGCCAGCAGCGGGACAGTGAATGCCTACGAGCAGTACTTC; CDR3: CASSGTVNAYEQYF
D: -; J: TRBJ2-5; V: TRBV5-1; size: few; DNA: TGCGCCAGCAGCCCGGGGACCATCAGCCAAGAGACCCAGTACTTC; CDR3: CASSPGTISQETQYF
D: -; J: TRBJ1-2; V: TRBV5-1; size: few; DNA: TGCGCCAGCAGCTTGGAGGTAGTCGTGGGTCGGACAGTTCGCTATGGCTACACCTTC; CDR3: CASSLEVVVGRTVRYGYTF
D: TRBD1; J: TRBJ2-1; V: TRBV11-2; size: -; DNA: TGTGCCAGCAGCCGAAACCGACAGGGGGCTCCATTCTCCTACAATGAGCAGTTCTTC; CDR3: CASSRNRQGAPFSYNEQFF
D: TRBD2; J: TRBJ2-6; V: TRBV18; size: -; DNA: TGTGCCAGCTCACCTTCCCAGGGAGGGTCTGGGGCCAACGTCCTGACTTTC; CDR3: CASSPSQGGSGANVLTF
D: TRBD1; J: TRBJ1-6; V: TRBV4-3; size: few; DNA: TGCGCCAGCAGCCAAGATCGGCAGGGGGCTTCACCCCTCCACTTT; CDR3: CASSQDRQGASPLHF
D: TRBD2; J: TRBJ2-7; V: TRBV20-1; size: many; DNA: TGCAGTGCTGGGCTAGCGGGAGTCGGGGGCTACGAGCAGTACTTC; CDR3: CSAGLAGVGGYEQYF
D: -; J: TRBJ1-1; V: TRBV18; size: few; DNA: TGTGCCAGCTCACAAGACCGGGAAACTGAAGCTTTCTTT; CDR3: CASSQDRETEAFF
D: -; J: TRBJ2-4; V: TRBV19; size: many; DNA: TGTGCCAGTACGACACAGGGTGGCAAAAACATTCAGTACTTC; CDR3: CASTTQGGKNIQYF
D: -; J: TRBJ1-1; V: TRBV29-1; size: few; DNA: TGCAGCGTTGAGGCTGGTTTGGGAGCTTTCTTT; CDR3: CSVEAGLGAFF
D: TRBD1; J: TRBJ1-4; V: TRBV5-1; size: many; DNA: TGCGCCAGCGCCACAGGGGGCAGGGAAAAACTGTTTTTT; CDR3: CASATGGREKLFF
D: -; J: TRBJ2-3; V: TRBV7-2; size: -; DNA: TGTGCCAGCAGCTCTCTGGGGGATAGCTACACCACGCAGTATTTT; CDR3: CASSSLGDSYTTQYF
D: -; J: TRBJ1-1; V: TRBV18; size: many; DNA: TGTGCCAGCTCACTGGGACAGAACACTGAAGCTTTCTTT; CDR3: CASSLGQNTEAFF
D: TRBD2; J: TRBJ2-7; V: TRBV6-6; size: few; DNA: TGTGCCAGCAGCTCGACTAGCGTCGAGCAGTACTTC; CDR3: CASSSTSVEQYF
D: TRBD1; J: TRBJ2-1; V: TRBV7-2; size: few; DNA: TGTGCCAGCAGCTTCGGACAGGGGGCCAACAATGAGCAGTTCTTC; CDR3: CASSFGQGANNEQFF
D: -; J: TRBJ2-1; V: TRBV29-1; size: few; DNA: TGCAGCGTTGAAGATTGGCGGAGCTCCTACAATGAGCAGTTCTTC; CDR3: CSVEDWRSSYNEQFF
D: TRBD1; J: TRBJ2-7; V: TRBV19; size: -; DNA: TGTGCCAGTAGTATAGATCTGCGAAAGGGGGCTGGCTACGAGCAGTACTTC; CDR3: CASSIDLRKGAGYEQYF
D: TRBD1; J: TRBJ2-5; V: TRBV2; size: -; DNA: TGTGCCAGCAGTGGGGACAGAGCTCAAGAGACCCAGTACTTC; CDR3: CASSGDRAQETQYF
D: TRBD2; J: TRBJ2-3; V: TRBV5-5; size: few; DNA: TGTGCCAGCAGCCTCCAGACTAGCGGGAGGCCAGATACGCAGTATTTT; CDR3: CASSLQTSGRPDTQYF
D: -; J: TRBJ2-3; V: TRBV24-1; size: -; DNA: TGTGCCACCAGTGATGATAACCCGGTCACTAGCACAGATACGCAGTATTTT; CDR3: CATSDDNPVTSTDTQYF
D: TRBD2; J: TRBJ2-3; V: TRBV7-2; size: -; DNA: TGTGCCAGTGGACTAGCGGGAGGATACACAGATACGCAGTATTTT; CDR3: CASGLAGGYTDTQYF
D: TRBD2; J: TRBJ2-7; V: TRBV28; size: -; DNA: TGTGCCAGCAGCCTCAAGACTAGCTTCCACGAGCAGTACTTC; CDR3: CASSLKTSFHEQYF
D: TRBD2; J: TRBJ2-1; V: TRBV7-2; size: many; DNA: TGTGCCAGCAGCAACGGACTAGCGGGAGTTGAGCAGTTCTTC; CDR3: CASSNGLAGVEQFF
D: TRBD1; J: TRBJ2-1; V: TRBV6-4; size: many; DNA: TGTGCCAGCAGCGGGGACAGGTCGGGCAATGAGCAGTTCTTC; CDR3: CASSGDRSGNEQFF
D: -; J: TRBJ1-1; V: TRBV12-3/TRBV12-4; size: many; DNA: TGTGCCAGCAGTTTAGGGGGAAGAGCCACTGAAGCTTTCTTT; CDR3: CASSLGGRATEAFF
D: -; J: TRBJ2-7; V: TRBV2; size: many; DNA: TGTGCCAGCAGTGTTGAGCGGTCCTACGAGCAGTACTTC; CDR3: CASSVERSYEQYF
D: -; J: TRBJ1-2; V: TRBV5-4; size: -; DNA: TGTGCCAGCAGCTTGAACGGGGGATATGGCTACACCTTC; CDR3: CASSLNGGYGYTF
D: -; J: TRBJ2-1; V: TRBV12-3/TRBV12-4; size: many; DNA: TGTGCCAGCAGTCGTGGATCCTACAATGAGCAGTTCTTC; CDR3: CASSRGSYNEQFF
D: -; J: TRBJ2-2; V: TRBV5-1; size: many; DNA: TGCGCCAGCTCCGACACCGGGGAGCTGTTTTTT; CDR3: CASSDTGELFF
D: -; J: TRBJ1-5; V: TRBV20-1; size: many; DNA: TGCAGTGCTAGAGTAGGAGGACTTTATAGCAATCAGCCCCAGCATTTT; CDR3: CSARVGGLYSNQPQHF
D: -; J: TRBJ1-4; V: TRBV5-5; size: few; DNA: TGTGCCAGCAGCATGGACAGCTTTAATGAAAAACTGTTTTTT; CDR3: CASSMDSFNEKLFF
D: -; J: TRBJ2-2; V: TRBV9; size: -; DNA: TGTGCCAGCAGCGTAGAAGCCTCCCGGAACACCGGGGAGCTGTTTTTT; CDR3: CASSVEASRNTGELFF